Below are 24 T cell receptor beta chains sequenced from a single sample in a study of identical twins. TCRdb re-called the 5' RACE reads with MiXCR, one entry per CDR3 protein. The sample consists of around 960,000 distinct CDR3 sequences, around an eighth of them appearing once. These same data were also listed under a study on yellow fever vaccine responses in identical twins.

Sequencing was performed on PBMCs. Receptor source: a woman younger than 30 in good health.

This clonotype was seen a few times. One end of the junction fails to match germline, which may point to a read error. The V gene is TRBV12-3 or TRBV12-4, the J gene TRBJ1-2; 8 bases agree with TRBD1. CDR3 length: 14 residues. In DNA, the CDR3 is TGTGCCAGCACCCGACAGGGGCCTAAGTATGGCTACACCTTC. It specifies CASTRQGPKYGYTF.

The chain recombines TRBV7-2 with TRBJ2-1, with D unclear. The V gene's germline CDR1 is SGHTA and CDR2 FQGNSA. Trimming pared 6 bases from V and 2 bases from J, leaving 11 bases between. There are 14 residues in the CDR3. DNA for the CDR3: TGTGCCAGCAGTTCCATTAGGACCTACAATGAGCAGTTCTTC. It encodes CASSSIRTYNEQFF.

The chain is built from TRBV7-9 and TRBJ2-7, with D possibly being TRBD2 (6 bases). Germline V gene sequence: CDR1 SEHNR, CDR2 FQNEAQ (reference sequence). Trimming pared 5 bases from V and 0 bases from J, leaving 11 bases between. The length of the CDR3 is 14 residues. The CDR3 here is CASSKGGVSYEQYV. CDR3 bases: TGTGCCAGCAGCAAGGGAGGAGTCTCCTACGAGCAGTACGTC.

This clonotype appeared a few times. The V call is TRBV6-1, the J call TRBJ1-1; 7 positions agree with TRBD1. With V trimmed by 6 bases and J by 0 bases, 7 bases remained unmatched. The CDR3 runs 15 residues. Germline V gene lookup returns CDR1 MNHNS and CDR2 SASEGT. CDR3 in amino acids: CASRPTGVMNTEAFF. DNA of the CDR3: TGTGCCAGCAGACCAACAGGGGTTATGAACACTGAAGCTTTCTTT.

On this clonotype: A junction boundary mismatches the germline segment, possibly from a read error. The chain combines TRBV20-1 with TRBJ2-2, with D possibly TRBD2 on 6 matching bases. CDR3 length: 14 amino acids. Germline-derived CDR1 and CDR2 are DFQATT and SNEGSKA (reference sequence). The CDR3 loop reads CGAPTRWGVGELFF. As DNA, the CDR3 is TGCGGTGCCCCGACCAGATGGGGGGTCGGGGAGCTGTTTTTT.

This clonotype appeared a single time. The chain recombines TRBV12-3 or TRBV12-4 with TRBJ1-1; D call uncertain. CDR3 size: 13 residues. Trimming took off 4 bases at V and 1 base at J, with 7 bases between the two ends. The CDR3 spells CASSSVSNTEAFF. The CDR3 coding sequence is TGTGCCAGCAGTTCCGTGTCGAACACTGAAGCTTTCTTT.

This clonotype was seen ten or more times. The chain is built from TRBV4-1 and TRBJ2-5; 9 bases line up with TRBD2. Trimming at V came to 4 bases and at J to 3 bases, leaving 12 bases not matched to a gene. The CDR3 has 17 residues. Germline V gene sequence: CDR1 MGHRA, CDR2 YSYEKL. The CDR3 region has the DNA TGCGCCAGCAGCCGACTGCCTATAGTAGCGGGAGAAGAGACCCAGTACTTC. It specifies CASSRLPIVAGEETQYF.

In its sample, this clonotype was seen a few times. V gene TRBV7-2 combines with J gene TRBJ2-5; 8 bases are shared with TRBD2. V shed 6 bases, J shed 4 bases, and the junction held 10 bases outside the gene matches. Germline V lookup: CDR1 SGHTA, CDR2 FQGNSA. CDR3 size: 15 residues. The CDR3 nucleotides are TGTGCCAGCAGAGGCCGTCCAGCGGGAGTAGAGACCCAGTACTTC. It is translated as CASRGRPAGVETQYF. The full variable domain, with the rest looked up from reference TRBV7-2 and TRBJ2-5, is GAGVSQSPSNKVTEKGKDVELRCDPISGHTALYWYRQSLGQGLEFLIYFQGNSAPDKSGLPSDRFSAERTGGSVSTLTIQRTQQEDSAVYLCASRGRPAGVETQYFGPGTRLLVL.

In this sample, this clonotype turned up a few times. J is TRBJ2-1 and V is TRBV2; either TRBD1 or TRBD2 may fit D (6 bases each). The CDR3 is 15 amino acids. Trimming shortened V by 2 bases and J by 2 bases, and 10 bases separated the two germline ends. Germline V lookup: CDR1 SNHLY, CDR2 FYNNEI. The CDR3 reads CASSEMGGPYNEQFF. As DNA, the CDR3 is TGTGCCAGCAGTGAAATGGGGGGCCCCTACAATGAGCAGTTCTTC.

The J gene is TRBJ2-1, the V gene TRBV20-1; 7 positions match TRBD2. This CDR3 spans 17 amino acids. Losses at the gene ends were 3 bases for V and 0 bases for J; bases not matched to a gene: 11. Germline CDR1 is DFQATT and CDR2 is SNEGSKA (reference sequence). CDR3 residues: CSARFRASGSSYNEQFF. As DNA, the CDR3 is TGCAGTGCTAGGTTTAGGGCTAGCGGTAGCTCCTACAATGAGCAGTTCTTC.

This clonotype was recorded at least ten times. The chain has TRBV5-1 and TRBJ1-1; D gene uncertain. Deletions cut 1 base from V and 11 bases from J, with 15 bases between. The CDR3 runs 13 residues. Germline-derived CDR1 and CDR2 are SGHRS and YFSETQ. The CDR3 region has the DNA TGCGCCAGCAGCTTGTCCCCTGCCTCTGGGGCTTTCTTT. It codes for CASSLSPASGAFF.

DNA for the CDR3: TGTGCCAGCAGCTCGAATAGCGGGAGCGCTTACAATGAGCAGTTCTTC. The encoded protein is CASSSNSGSAYNEQFF. The chain employs TRBV7-3 and TRBJ2-1; the match to TRBD2 covers 9 bases. Germline trimming cut 4 bases from V and 4 bases from J; bases unmatched to any gene: 8. This CDR3 contains 16 residues. Germline V gene data show CDR1 as SGHTA and CDR2 as FQGTGA.

V is TRBV20-1 and J is TRBJ2-1, with 8 bases matching TRBD2. This CDR3 has 15 residues. Germline V gene sequence: CDR1 DFQATT, CDR2 SNEGSKA (reference sequence). V lost 5 bases to trimming and J lost 0 bases; unmatched junction nucleotides: 6. The CDR3 spells CSAEPGTSSYNEQFF. Here the CDR3 DNA reads TGCAGTGCTGAACCCGGGACTAGCTCCTACAATGAGCAGTTCTTC.

This clonotype was seen a few times. The chain employs TRBV24-1 and TRBJ2-3; D unclear. In germline, CDR1 is KGHDR, CDR2 SFDVKD. The CDR3 spans 15 residues. V was cut by 1 base and J by 0 bases, with 7 bases left in between. In DNA form, the CDR3 reads TGTGCCACCAGTGATTTTTCGGACAGCACAGATACGCAGTATTTT. The encoded protein is CATSDFSDSTDTQYF.

This clonotype was found many times. The J gene is TRBJ2-7, the V gene TRBV5-1; TRBD1 agrees at 9 bases. Germline values: CDR1 SGHRS, CDR2 YFSETQ. The CDR3 covers 14 residues. J was trimmed by 3 bases and V by 3 bases; bases with no gene match: 4. DNA for the CDR3: TGCGCCAGCAGCTCACAGGGGGCCAGCTACGAGCAGTACTTC. Amino acids: CASSSQGASYEQYF. The entire variable domain, with the rest obtained from reference TRBV5-1 and TRBJ2-7, is as follows: KAGVTQTPRYLIKTRGQQVTLSCSPISGHRSVSWYQQTPGQGLQFLFEYFSETQRNKGNFPGRFSGRQFSNSRSEMNVSTLELGDSALYLCASSSQGASYEQYFGPGTRLTVT.

This clonotype has a handful of counts. The chain has TRBV5-1 and TRBJ2-3, with D unresolved. V gave up 2 bases and J gave up 2 bases, with 12 bases separating them. Looked up from germline, CDR1 is SGHRS and CDR2 is YFSETQ. CDR3 length: 15 amino acids. This chain's CDR3 is CASSLTISNTDTQYF. For the CDR3, the DNA is TGCGCCAGCAGCTTAACCATATCAAACACAGATACGCAGTATTTT. The entire variable domain, with the rest obtained from reference TRBV5-1 and TRBJ2-3, is as follows: KAGVTQTPRYLIKTRGQQVTLSCSPISGHRSVSWYQQTPGQGLQFLFEYFSETQRNKGNFPGRFSGRQFSNSRSEMNVSTLELGDSALYLCASSLTISNTDTQYFGPGTRLTVL.

This clonotype came up a few times. The chain recombines TRBV7-3 with TRBJ2-1; weak D call: TRBD1 (6 bases). Trimming shortened V by 5 bases and J by 2 bases, and 10 bases separated the two germline ends. CDR1 and CDR2 (germline): SGHTA, FQGTGA. The CDR3 is 14 residues long. The CDR3: CASSAQGTYNEQFF. CDR3 bases: TGTGCCAGCAGCGCGCAGGGGACCTACAATGAGCAGTTCTTC.

The chain combines TRBV2 with TRBJ2-2; D uncertain. The germline CDR1 and CDR2 sequences are SNHLY and FYNNEI. This CDR3 has 12 amino acids. The V and J ends lost 8 bases and 7 bases respectively, with 11 bases between them. The DNA for the CDR3 is TGTGCCAGCTTGTCACAGTACGGGGAGCTGTTTTTT. This translates into CASLSQYGELFF.

The chain uses TRBV5-1 and TRBJ2-2, with D possibly matching TRBD1 (7 bases). The germline gives CDR1 SGHRS, CDR2 YFSETQ. The CDR3 contains 17 residues. Trimming shortened V by 0 bases and J by 4 bases, and 16 bases separated the two germline ends. CDR3 nucleotides: TGCGCCAGCAGCTTGGATACTCGGCAGGGGGGCACCGGGGAGCTGTTTTTT. It specifies CASSLDTRQGGTGELFF.

This chain links TRBV15 with TRBJ2-5, with D perhaps matching TRBD1 (5 bases). The CDR3 contains 14 residues. V gave up 4 bases and J gave up 4 bases, with 13 bases separating them. Per the germline V gene, CDR1 is LNHNV and CDR2 is YYDKDF (reference sequence). CDR3 loop: CATSTRQRRETQYF. CDR3 nucleotide sequence: TGTGCCACCAGCACCCGACAGAGGCGAGAGACCCAGTACTTC. Looking up the rest from reference TRBV15 and TRBJ2-5 gives the full variable domain: DAMVIQNPRYQVTQFGKPVTLSCSQTLNHNVMYWYQQKSSQAPKLLFHYYDKDFNNEADTPDNFQSRRPNTSFCFLDIRSPGLGDTAMYLCATSTRQRRETQYFGPGTRLLVL.

The table lists this clonotype with a few counts. The rearrangement uses TRBV5-1 and TRBJ2-7; possibly TRBD2 for D (5 bases). Germline CDR1 is SGHRS and CDR2 is YFSETQ. V lost 2 bases to trimming and J lost 0 bases, with 15 bases between them. The CDR3 spans 16 residues. The CDR3 reads CASSFGLSTTSYEQYF. CDR3 in DNA: TGCGCCAGCAGCTTCGGACTGAGTACTACCTCCTACGAGCAGTACTTC.

This clonotype showed up just a few times. The chain carries TRBV28 and TRBJ2-7; possible D gene TRBD1, 7 bases. CDR1 and CDR2 from the germline V gene are MDHEN and SYDVKM. The V gene lost 0 bases and the J gene lost 3 bases, with 15 bases spanning the gap. The CDR3 length is 16 residues. This chain's CDR3 is CASSLWEGALFYEQYF. CDR3 sequence (DNA): TGTGCCAGCAGTTTATGGGAGGGGGCCCTTTTCTACGAGCAGTACTTC.

The chain uses TRBV7-9 and TRBJ2-7; 9 nucleotides match TRBD1. The CDR3 is 14 amino acids. V lost 4 bases, J lost 8 bases, and 9 bases stayed unmatched. Germline V lookup: CDR1 SEHNR, CDR2 FQNEAQ (reference sequence). CDR3 bases: TGTGCCAGCAGCTCACAGGGGGCAACGGCACAGCAGTACTTC. Its translation is CASSSQGATAQQYF.

The table lists this clonotype with a few counts. The rearrangement links TRBV20-1 to TRBJ1-2; D is unclear. The ends were cut back, 2 bases at V and 6 bases at J, with 4 bases in the middle. CDR1 is DFQATT, CDR2 SNEGSKA, per germline (reference sequence). CDR3 length: 10 amino acids. The CDR3 loop reads CSARSDGYTF. CDR3 nucleotide sequence: TGCAGTGCTAGATCCGATGGCTACACCTTC.